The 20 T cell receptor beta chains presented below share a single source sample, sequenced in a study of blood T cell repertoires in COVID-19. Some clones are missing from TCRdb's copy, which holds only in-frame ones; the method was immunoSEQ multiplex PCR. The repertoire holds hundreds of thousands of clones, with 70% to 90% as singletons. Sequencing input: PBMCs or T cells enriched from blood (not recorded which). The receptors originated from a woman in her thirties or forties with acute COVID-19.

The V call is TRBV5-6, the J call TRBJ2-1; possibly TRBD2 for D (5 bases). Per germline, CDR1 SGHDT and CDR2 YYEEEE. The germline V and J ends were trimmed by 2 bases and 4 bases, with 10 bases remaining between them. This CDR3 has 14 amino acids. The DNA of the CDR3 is TGTGCCAGCAGCTTCGGAGCGGTTTACAATGAGCAGTTCTTC. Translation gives CASSFGAVYNEQFF. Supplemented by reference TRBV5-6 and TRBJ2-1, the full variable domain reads DAGVTQSPTHLIKTRGQQVTLRCSPKSGHDTVSWYQQALGQGPQFIFQYYEEEERQRGNFPDRFSGHQFPNYSSELNVNALLLGDSALYLCASSFGAVYNEQFFGPGTRLTVL.

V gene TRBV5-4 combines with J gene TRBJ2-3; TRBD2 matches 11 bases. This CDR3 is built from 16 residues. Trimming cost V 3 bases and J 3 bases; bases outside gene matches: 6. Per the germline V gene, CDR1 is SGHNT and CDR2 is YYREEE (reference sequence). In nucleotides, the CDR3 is TGTGCCAGCAGCTCCCCTACTAGCGGGAGTACAGATACGCAGTATTTT. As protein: CASSSPTSGSTDTQYF. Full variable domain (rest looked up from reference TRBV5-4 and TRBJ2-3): ETGVTQSPTHLIKTRGQQVTLRCSSQSGHNTVSWYQQALGQGPQFIFQYYREEENGRGNFPPRFSGLQFPNYSSELNVNALELDDSALYLCASSSPTSGSTDTQYFGPGTRLTVL.

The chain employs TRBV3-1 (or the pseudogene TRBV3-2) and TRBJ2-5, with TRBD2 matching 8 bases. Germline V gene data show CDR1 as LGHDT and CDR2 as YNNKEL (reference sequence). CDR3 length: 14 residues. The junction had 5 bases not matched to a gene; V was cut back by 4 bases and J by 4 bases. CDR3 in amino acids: CASSRPGRGETQYF. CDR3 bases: TGTGCCAGCAGCCGTCCCGGGAGGGGAGAGACCCAGTACTTC.

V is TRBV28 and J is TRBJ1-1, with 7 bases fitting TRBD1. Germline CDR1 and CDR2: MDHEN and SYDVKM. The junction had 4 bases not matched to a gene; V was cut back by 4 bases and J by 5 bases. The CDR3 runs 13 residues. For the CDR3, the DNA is TGTGCCAGCAGTTCGACAGGGTGGACTGAAGCTTTCTTT. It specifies CASSSTGWTEAFF.

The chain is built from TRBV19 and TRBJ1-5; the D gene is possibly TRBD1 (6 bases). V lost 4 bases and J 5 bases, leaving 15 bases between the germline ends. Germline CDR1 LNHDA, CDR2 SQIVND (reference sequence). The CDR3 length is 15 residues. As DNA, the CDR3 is TGTGCCAGTAGTACCCCACAGGGTAGGCATCAGCCCCAGCATTTT. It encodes CASSTPQGRHQPQHF. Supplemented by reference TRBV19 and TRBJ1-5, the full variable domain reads DGGITQSPKYLFRKEGQNVTLSCEQNLNHDAMYWYRQDPGQGLRLIYYSQIVNDFQKGDIAEGYSVSREKKESFPLTVTSAQKNPTAFYLCASSTPQGRHQPQHFGDGTRLSIL.

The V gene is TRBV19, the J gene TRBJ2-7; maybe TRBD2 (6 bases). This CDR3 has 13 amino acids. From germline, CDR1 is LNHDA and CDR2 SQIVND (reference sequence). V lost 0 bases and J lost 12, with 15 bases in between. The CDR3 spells CASSIEGGSARYF. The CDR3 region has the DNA TGTGCCAGTAGTATAGAAGGAGGGTCGGCGCGGTACTTC.

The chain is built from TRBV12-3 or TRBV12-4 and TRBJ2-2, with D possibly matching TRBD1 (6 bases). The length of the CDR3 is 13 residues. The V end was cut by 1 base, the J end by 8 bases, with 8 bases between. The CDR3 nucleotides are TGTGCCAGCAGTTTAGTCGGACAGGGGGAGCTGTTTTTT. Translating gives CASSLVGQGELFF.

The CDR3 reads CASSYPRGQGRTGELFF. The CDR3 bases are TGTGCCAGCAGCTACCCCCGGGGACAGGGGCGGACCGGGGAGCTGTTTTTT. This sequence joins TRBV7-6 and TRBJ2-2; 10 nucleotides line up with TRBD1. This CDR3 comprises 17 residues. Germline V gene data show CDR1 as SGHVS and CDR2 as FNYEAQ. V lost 4 bases, J lost 5 bases, and 10 bases stayed unmatched.

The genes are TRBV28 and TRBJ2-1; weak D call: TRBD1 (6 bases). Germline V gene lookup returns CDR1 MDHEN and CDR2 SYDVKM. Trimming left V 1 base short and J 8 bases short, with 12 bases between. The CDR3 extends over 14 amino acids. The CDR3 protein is CASSLYRVNYEQFF. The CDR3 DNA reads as TGTGCCAGCAGTTTATACAGGGTTAACTATGAGCAGTTCTTC.

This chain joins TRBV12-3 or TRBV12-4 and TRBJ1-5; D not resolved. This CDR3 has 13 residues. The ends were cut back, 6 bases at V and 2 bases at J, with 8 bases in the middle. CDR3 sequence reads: CASSSAGNQPQHF. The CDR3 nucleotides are TGTGCCAGCAGCTCCGCGGGCAATCAGCCCCAGCATTTT.

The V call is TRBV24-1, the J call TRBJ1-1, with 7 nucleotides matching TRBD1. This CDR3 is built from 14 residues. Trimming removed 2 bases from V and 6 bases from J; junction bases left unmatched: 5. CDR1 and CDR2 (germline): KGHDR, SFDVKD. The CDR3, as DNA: TGTGCCACCAGTGATTCCGGGACAGAGTCTGAAGCTTTCTTT. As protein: CATSDSGTESEAFF.

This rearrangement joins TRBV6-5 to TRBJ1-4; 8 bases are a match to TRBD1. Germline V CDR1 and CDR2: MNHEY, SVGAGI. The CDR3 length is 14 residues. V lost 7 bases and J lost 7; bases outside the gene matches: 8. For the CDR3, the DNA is TGTGCCAGCAACTTCAGGGGGCAAATTGAAAAACTGTTTTTT. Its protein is CASNFRGQIEKLFF.

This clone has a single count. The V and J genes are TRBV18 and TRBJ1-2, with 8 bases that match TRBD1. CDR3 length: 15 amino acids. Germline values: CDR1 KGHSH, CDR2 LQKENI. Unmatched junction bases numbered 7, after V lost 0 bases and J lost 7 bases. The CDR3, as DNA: TGTGCCAGCTCACCACCAGCAGGGGGCCAGGGTGGCTACACCTTC. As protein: CASSPPAGGQGGYTF. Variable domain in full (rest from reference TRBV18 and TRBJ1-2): NAGVMQNPRHLVRRRGQEARLRCSPMKGHSHVYWYRQLPEEGLKFMVYLQKENIIDESGMPKERFSAEFPKEGPSILRIQQVVRGDSAAYFCASSPPAGGQGGYTFGSGTRLTVV.

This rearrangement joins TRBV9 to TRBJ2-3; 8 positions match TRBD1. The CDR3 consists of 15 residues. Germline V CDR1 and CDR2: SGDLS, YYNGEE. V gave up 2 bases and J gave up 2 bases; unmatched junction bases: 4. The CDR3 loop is CASSVQGATTDTQYF. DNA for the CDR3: TGTGCCAGCAGCGTTCAGGGGGCGACCACAGATACGCAGTATTTT.

CDR3 DNA: TGTGCCTGGAGTGGCGGGGGCGGCATCTATAATTCACCCCTCCACTTT. Amino acid sequence: CAWSGGGGIYNSPLHF. The chain couples TRBV30 to TRBJ1-6, with D perhaps matching TRBD1 (6 bases). Trimming took off 1 base at V and 3 bases at J, with 13 bases between the two ends. Germline V CDR1 and CDR2: GTSNPN, SVGIG (reference sequence). CDR3 length: 16 residues.

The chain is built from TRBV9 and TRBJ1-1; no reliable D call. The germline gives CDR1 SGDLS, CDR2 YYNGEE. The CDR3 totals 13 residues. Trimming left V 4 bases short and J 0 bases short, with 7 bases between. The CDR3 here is CASSLRMNTEAFF. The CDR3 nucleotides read TGTGCCAGCAGCTTGAGAATGAACACTGAAGCTTTCTTT.

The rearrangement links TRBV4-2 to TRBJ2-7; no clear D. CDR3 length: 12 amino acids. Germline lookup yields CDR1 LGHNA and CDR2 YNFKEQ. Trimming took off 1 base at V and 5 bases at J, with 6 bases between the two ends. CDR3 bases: TGTGCCAGCAGCCAAGGGAGTCACGAGCAGTACTTC. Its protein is CASSQGSHEQYF.

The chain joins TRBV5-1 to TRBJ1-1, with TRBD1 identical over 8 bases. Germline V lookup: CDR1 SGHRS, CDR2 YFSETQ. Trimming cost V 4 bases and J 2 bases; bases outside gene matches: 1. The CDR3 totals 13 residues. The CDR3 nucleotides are TGCGCCAGCAGCCAGGGGGCCAACACTGAAGCTTTCTTT. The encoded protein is CASSQGANTEAFF.

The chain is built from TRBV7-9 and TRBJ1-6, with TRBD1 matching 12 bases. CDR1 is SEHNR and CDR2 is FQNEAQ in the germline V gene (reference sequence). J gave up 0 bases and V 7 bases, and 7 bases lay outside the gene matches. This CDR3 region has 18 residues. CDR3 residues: CASTGDRGLSSYNSPLHF. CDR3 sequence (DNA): TGTGCCAGCACCGGGGACAGGGGGCTGAGCTCCTATAATTCACCCCTCCACTTT.

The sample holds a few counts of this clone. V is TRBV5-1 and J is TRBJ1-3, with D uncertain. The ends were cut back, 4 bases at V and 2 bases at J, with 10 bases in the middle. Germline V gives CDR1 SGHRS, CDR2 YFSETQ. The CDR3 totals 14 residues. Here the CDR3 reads CASSIGLTGNTIYF. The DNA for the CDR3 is TGCGCCAGCAGCATAGGACTGACTGGAAACACCATATATTTT.